Sequencing of this T cell receptor (beta chain) was carried out in a study of T cell repertoires in cytomegalovirus infection. Across the whole study: Evidence of both CMV infection and a matching HLA type came from public TCR beta signatures. Study outcomes and limitations: Cumulative public TCR beta family frequency identified carriers of CMV plus the relevant HLA. HLA-C-restricted CMV clonotypes gave the most frequent clonotype in two of eight donors.

TCRdb re-called the reads with MiXCR, one entry per CDR3 protein. The repertoire consists of fewer than 350,000 distinct CDR3 sequences, with roughly 15% occurring once and the leading ten covering more than 10%. This clonotype was recorded many times. Antigen specificity is unknown. Germline loops: CDR1 LNHDA, CDR2 SQIVND (reference sequence). V was trimmed by 5 bases and J by 6 bases, leaving 10 bases between them. This CDR3 region has 13 residues. Sequencing was performed on PBMCs. The receptor was derived from a human donor in good health (CMV status not recorded). Some clones in this sample may be carry-over from other donors' samples. The gene calls are TRBV19 and TRBJ2-2; D is unclear. Here the CDR3 reads CASSLNLAGELFF. The DNA of the CDR3 is TGTGCCAGTAGTTTAAATTTAGCCGGGGAGCTGTTTTTT.